Described below is a single TCR beta chain sequence and its context. The entry originates in a study of sequential checkpoint blockade in melanoma. Study details: Arm A got nivolumab then ipilimumab; arm B the reverse, 1:1.

V was pared by 5 bases and J by 3 bases, with 15 bases between. The CDR3 has 15 residues. Germline V gene data show CDR1 as MGHDK and CDR2 as SYGVNS. Treatment in this sample: randomized to nivolumab then ipilimumab (arm A) or the reverse (arm B). PBMC sorting kept live CD3+CD8+ cells without CD19 or CD56. Produced via immunoSEQ multiplex PCR; TCRdb's table is partial and in-frame only. The sample has tens of thousands of clones; about 83% are singletons. The V call is TRBV25-1, the J call TRBJ2-3, with TRBD2 as a possible D gene (5 bases). This receptor was taken from a human donor with melanoma. Material: CD8+ T cells sorted from blood (inferred from file names), obtained from a patient given nivolumab and ipilimumab in sequence. CDR3 sequence reads: CASSRGSVLTDTQYF. CDR3 nucleotides: TGTGCCAGCAGTCGGGGAAGTGTTCTTACAGATACGCAGTATTTT.